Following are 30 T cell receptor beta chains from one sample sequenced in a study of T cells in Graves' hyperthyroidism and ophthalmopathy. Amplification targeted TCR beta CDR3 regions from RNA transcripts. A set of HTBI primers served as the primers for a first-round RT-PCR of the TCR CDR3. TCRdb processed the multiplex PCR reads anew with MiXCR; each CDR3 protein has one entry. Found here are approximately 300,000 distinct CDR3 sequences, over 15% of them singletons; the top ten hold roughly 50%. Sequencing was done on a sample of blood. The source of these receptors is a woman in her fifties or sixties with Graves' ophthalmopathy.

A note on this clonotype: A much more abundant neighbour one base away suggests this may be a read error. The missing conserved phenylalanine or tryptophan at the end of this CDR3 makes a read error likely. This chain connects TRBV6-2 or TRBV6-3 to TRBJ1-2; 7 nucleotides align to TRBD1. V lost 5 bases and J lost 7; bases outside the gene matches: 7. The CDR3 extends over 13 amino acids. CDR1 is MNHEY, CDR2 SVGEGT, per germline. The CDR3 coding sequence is TGTGCCAGCAGTACCGGGACAGTAATTGGCTACACCCTC. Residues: CASSTGTVIGYTL.

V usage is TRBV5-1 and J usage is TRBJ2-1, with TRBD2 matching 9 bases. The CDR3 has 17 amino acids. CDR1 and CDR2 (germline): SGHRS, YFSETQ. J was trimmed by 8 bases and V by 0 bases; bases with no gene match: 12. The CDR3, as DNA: TGCGCCAGCAGCTTGGACCTGACTGGCGGGAGGGCCGATGAGCAGTTCTTC. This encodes CASSLDLTGGRADEQFF.

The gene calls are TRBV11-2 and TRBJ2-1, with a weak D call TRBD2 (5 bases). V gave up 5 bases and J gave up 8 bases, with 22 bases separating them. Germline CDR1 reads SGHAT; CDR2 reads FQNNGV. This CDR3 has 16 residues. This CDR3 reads CASSPRLERPGDEQFF. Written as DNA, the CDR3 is TGTGCCAGCAGCCCTCGGCTGGAGCGGCCCGGGGATGAGCAGTTCTTC.

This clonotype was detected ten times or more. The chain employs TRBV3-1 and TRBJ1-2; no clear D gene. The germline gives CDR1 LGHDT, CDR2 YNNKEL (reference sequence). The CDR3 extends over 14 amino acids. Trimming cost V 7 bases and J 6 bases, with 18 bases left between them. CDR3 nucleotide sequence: TGTGCCAGCACCTCACGGGAAAACCCAAATGGCTACACCTTC. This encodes CASTSRENPNGYTF.

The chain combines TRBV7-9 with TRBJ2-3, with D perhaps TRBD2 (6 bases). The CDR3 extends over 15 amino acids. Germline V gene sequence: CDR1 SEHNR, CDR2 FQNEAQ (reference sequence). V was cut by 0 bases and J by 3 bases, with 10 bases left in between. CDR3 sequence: CASSLAEGWTDTQYF. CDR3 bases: TGTGCCAGCAGCTTAGCGGAGGGGTGGACAGATACGCAGTATTTT. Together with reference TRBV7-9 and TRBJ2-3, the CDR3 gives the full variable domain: DTGVSQNPRHKITKRGQNVTFRCDPISEHNRLYWYRQTLGQGPEFLTYFQNEAQLEKSRLLSDRFSAERPKGSFSTLEIQRTEQGDSAMYLCASSLAEGWTDTQYFGPGTRLTVL.

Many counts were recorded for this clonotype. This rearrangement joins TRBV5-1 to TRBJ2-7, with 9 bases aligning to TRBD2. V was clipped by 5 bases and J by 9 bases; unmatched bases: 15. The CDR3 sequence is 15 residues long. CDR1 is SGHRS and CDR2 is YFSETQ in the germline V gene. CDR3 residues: CASSSTNSGSRAQYF. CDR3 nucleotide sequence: TGCGCCAGCAGTTCCACCAATAGCGGGAGTCGGGCGCAGTACTTC.

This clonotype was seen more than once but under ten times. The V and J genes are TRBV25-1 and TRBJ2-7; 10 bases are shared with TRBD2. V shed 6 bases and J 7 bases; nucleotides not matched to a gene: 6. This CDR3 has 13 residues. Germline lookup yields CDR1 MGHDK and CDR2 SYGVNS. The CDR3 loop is CASSVAGGREQYF. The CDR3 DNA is TGTGCCAGCAGCGTAGCGGGAGGTCGGGAGCAGTACTTC.

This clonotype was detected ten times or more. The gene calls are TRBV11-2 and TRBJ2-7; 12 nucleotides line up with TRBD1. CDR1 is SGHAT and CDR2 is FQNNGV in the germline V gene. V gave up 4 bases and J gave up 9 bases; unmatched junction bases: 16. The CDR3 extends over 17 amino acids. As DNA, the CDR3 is TGTGCCAGCAGCTCCCCGGTCCGGGACAGGGGGCCTATAGGGCAGTACTTC. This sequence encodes CASSSPVRDRGPIGQYF.

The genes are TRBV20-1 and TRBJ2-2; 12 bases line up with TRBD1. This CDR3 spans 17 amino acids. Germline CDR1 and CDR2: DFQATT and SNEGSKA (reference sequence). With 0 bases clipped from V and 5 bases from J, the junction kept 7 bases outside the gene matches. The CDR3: CSARDYRDRGRTGELFF. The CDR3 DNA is TGCAGTGCTAGAGACTACCGGGACAGGGGGCGGACCGGGGAGCTGTTTTTT.

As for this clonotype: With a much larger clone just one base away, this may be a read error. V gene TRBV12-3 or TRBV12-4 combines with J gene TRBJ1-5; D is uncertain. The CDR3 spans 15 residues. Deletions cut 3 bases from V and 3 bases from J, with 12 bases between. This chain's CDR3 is CASSFKRADNQPQHF. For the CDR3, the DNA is TGTGCCAGCAGTTTTAAAAGGGCGGACAATCAGCCCCAGCATTTT.

The DNA of the CDR3 is TGTGCCAGCAGCTTCCAGACAGGGCAGAATCAGCCCCAGCATTTT. This translates into CASSFQTGQNQPQHF. The chain is built from TRBV5-6 and TRBJ1-5, with 7 nucleotides matching TRBD1. The V segment lost 2 bases and the J segment 4 bases; nucleotides outside the gene matches: 6. Germline V gene lookup returns CDR1 SGHDT and CDR2 YYEEEE. The CDR3 runs 15 residues.

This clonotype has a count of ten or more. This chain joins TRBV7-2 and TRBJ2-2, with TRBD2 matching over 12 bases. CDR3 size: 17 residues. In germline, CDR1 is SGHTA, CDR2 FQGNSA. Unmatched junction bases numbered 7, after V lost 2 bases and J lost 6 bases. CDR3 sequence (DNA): TGTGCCAGCAGCTTATCCCCGGCTAGCGGGGGGGCCGGGGAGCTGTTTTTT. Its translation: CASSLSPASGGAGELFF. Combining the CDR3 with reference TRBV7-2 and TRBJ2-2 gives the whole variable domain GAGVSQSPSNKVTEKGKDVELRCDPISGHTALYWYRQSLGQGLEFLIYFQGNSAPDKSGLPSDRFSAERTGGSVSTLTIQRTQQEDSAVYLCASSLSPASGGAGELFFGEGSRLTVL.

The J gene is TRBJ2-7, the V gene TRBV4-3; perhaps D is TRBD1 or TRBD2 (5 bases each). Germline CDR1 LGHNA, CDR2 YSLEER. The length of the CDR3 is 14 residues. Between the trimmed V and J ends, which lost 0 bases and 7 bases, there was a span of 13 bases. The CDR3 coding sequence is TGCGCCAGCAGCCAAGACGCAGGGTGGAGGGAGCAGTACTTC. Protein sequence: CASSQDAGWREQYF.

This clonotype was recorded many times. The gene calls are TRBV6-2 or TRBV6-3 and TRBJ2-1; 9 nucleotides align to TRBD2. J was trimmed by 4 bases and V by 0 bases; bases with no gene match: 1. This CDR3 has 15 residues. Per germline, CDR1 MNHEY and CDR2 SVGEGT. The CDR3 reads CASSYSSGGYNEQFF. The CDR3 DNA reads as TGTGCCAGCAGTTACTCGAGCGGGGGGTACAATGAGCAGTTCTTC.

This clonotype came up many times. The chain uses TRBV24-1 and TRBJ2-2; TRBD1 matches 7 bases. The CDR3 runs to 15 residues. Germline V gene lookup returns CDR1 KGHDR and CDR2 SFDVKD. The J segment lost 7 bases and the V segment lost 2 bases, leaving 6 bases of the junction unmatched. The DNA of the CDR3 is TGTGCCACCAGTGATTCTGACAGGGCGGTCGGGGAGCTGTTTTTT. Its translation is CATSDSDRAVGELFF.

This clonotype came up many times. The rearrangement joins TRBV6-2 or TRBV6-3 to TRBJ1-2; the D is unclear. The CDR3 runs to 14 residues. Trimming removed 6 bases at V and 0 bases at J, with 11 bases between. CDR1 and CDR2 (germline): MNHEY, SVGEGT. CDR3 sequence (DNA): TGTGCCAGCAGCCGGGAAGAAGCTAACTATGGCTACACCTTC. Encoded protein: CASSREEANYGYTF.

The CDR3 nucleotides read TGTGCCAGCAGGCAGCCGGGACCTAGCGTAAATACGCAGTATTTT. Protein product: CASRQPGPSVNTQYF. The rearrangement joins TRBV28 to TRBJ2-3, with a weak D call TRBD2 (6 bases). This CDR3 is 15 amino acids long. The V gene lost 6 bases and the J gene lost 7 bases, with 20 bases spanning the gap. Germline V lookup: CDR1 MDHEN, CDR2 SYDVKM.

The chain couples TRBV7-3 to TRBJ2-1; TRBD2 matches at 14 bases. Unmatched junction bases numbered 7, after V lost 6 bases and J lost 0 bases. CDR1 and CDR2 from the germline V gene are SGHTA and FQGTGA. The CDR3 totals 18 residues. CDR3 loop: CASSTSGTSGSSYNEQFF. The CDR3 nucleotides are TGTGCCAGCAGTACCAGCGGGACTAGCGGGAGCTCCTACAATGAGCAGTTCTTC.

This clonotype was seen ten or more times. The CDR3 loop is CASSQPGGNTEAFF. CDR3 in DNA: TGCGCCAGCAGCCAACCCGGGGGGAACACTGAAGCTTTCTTT. This rearrangement joins TRBV4-3 to TRBJ1-1, with D possibly TRBD1 on 5 matching bases. V shed 2 bases and J shed 1 base, with 8 bases lying between them. Germline V gene lookup returns CDR1 LGHNA and CDR2 YSLEER. The CDR3 totals 14 residues.

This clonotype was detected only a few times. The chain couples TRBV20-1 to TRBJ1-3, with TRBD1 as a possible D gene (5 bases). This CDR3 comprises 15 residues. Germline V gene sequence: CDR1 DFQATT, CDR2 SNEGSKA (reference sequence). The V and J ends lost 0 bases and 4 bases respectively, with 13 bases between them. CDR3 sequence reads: CSARDGQSSGNTIYF. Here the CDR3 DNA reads TGCAGTGCTAGAGATGGACAATCTTCCGGAAACACCATATATTTT.

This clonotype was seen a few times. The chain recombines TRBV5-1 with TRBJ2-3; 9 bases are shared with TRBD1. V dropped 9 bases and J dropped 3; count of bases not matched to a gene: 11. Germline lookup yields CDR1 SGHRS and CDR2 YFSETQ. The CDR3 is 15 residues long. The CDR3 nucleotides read TGCGCCACGTCGGGACAGGGACTGGCTACAGATACGCAGTATTTT. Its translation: CATSGQGLATDTQYF.

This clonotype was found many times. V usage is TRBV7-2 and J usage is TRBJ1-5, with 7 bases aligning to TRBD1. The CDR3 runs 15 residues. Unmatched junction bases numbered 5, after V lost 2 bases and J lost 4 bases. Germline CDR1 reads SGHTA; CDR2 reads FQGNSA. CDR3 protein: CASSLLFRGNQPQHF. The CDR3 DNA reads TGTGCCAGCAGCTTATTATTCAGGGGGAATCAGCCCCAGCATTTT.

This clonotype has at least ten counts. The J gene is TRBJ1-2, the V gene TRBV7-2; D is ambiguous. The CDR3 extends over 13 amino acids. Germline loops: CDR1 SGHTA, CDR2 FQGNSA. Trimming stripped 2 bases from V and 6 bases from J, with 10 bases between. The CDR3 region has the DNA TGTGCCAGCAGCTTACGTACATCCAATGGCTACACCTTC. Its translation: CASSLRTSNGYTF. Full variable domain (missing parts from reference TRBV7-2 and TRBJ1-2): GAGVSQSPSNKVTEKGKDVELRCDPISGHTALYWYRQSLGQGLEFLIYFQGNSAPDKSGLPSDRFSAERTGGSVSTLTIQRTQQEDSAVYLCASSLRTSNGYTFGSGTRLTVV.

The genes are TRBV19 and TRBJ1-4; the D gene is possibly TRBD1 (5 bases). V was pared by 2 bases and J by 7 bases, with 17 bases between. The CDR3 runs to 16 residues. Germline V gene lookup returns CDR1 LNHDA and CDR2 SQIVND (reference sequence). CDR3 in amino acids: CASSIIGAAGREKLFF. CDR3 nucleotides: TGTGCCAGTAGTATAATTGGGGCAGCCGGACGTGAAAAACTGTTTTTT.

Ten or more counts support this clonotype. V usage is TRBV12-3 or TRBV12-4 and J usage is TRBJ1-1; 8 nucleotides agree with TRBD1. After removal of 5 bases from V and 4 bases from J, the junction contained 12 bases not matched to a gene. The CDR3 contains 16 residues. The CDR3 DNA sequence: TGTGCCAGCAGTCCGCACCGGACAGGGACGGGCACTGAAGCTTTCTTT. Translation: CASSPHRTGTGTEAFF.

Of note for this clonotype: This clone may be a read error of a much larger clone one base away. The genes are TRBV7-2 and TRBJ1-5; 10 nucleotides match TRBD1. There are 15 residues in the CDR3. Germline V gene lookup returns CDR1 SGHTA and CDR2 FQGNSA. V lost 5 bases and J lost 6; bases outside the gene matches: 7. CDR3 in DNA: TGTGCCAGCAGCCCGGGACAGGGGAACAGTCAGCCCCAGCATTTT. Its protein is CASSPGQGNSQPQHF.

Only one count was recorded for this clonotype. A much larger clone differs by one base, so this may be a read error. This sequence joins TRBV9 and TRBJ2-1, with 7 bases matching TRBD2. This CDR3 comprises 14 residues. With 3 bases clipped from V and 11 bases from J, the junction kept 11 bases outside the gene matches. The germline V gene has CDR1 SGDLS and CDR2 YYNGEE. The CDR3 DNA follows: TGTGCCAGCAGCGGAGGGAGGGCCACAAATAAGCAGTTCTTC. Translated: CASSGGRATNKQFF. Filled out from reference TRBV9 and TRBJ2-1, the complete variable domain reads DSGVTQTPKHLITATGQRVTLRCSPRSGDLSVYWYQQSLDQGLQFLIQYYNGEERAKGNILERFSAQQFPDLHSELNLSSLELGDSALYFCASSGGRATNKQFFGPGTRLTVL.

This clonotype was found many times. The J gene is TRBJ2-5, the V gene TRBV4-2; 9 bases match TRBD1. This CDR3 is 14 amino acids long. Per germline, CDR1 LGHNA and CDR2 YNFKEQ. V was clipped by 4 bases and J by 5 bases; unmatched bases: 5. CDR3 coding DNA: TGTGCCAGCAGCCCCGGGACAGGGCCCGAGACCCAGTACTTC. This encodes CASSPGTGPETQYF.

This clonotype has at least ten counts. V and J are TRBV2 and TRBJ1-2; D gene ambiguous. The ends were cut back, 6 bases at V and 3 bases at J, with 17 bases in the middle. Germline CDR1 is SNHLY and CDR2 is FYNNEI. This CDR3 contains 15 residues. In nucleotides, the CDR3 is TGTGCCAGCAGGTTCCGGGCCAAAAATTACTATGGCTACACCTTC. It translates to CASRFRAKNYYGYTF.

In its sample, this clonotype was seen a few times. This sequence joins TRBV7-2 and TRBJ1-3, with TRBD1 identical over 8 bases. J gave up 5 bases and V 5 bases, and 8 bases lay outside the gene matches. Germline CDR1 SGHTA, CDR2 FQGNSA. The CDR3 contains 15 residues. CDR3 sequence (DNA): TGTGCCAGCAGCCTCCGGACAGGGTTAAGAAACACCATATATTTT. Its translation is CASSLRTGLRNTIYF.